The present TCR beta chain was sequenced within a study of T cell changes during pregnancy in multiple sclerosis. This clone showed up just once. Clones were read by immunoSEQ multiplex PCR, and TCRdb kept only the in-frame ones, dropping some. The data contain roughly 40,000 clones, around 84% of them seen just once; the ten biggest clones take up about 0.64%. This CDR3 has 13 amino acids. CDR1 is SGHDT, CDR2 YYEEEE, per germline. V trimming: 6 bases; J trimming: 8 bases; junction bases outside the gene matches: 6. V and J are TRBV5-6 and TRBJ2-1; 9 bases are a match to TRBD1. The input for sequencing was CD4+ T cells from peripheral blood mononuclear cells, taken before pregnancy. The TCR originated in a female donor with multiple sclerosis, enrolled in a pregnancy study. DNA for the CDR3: TGTGCCAGCACCGAACAGGGGGCAGATGAGCAGTTCTTC. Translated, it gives CASTEQGADEQFF.